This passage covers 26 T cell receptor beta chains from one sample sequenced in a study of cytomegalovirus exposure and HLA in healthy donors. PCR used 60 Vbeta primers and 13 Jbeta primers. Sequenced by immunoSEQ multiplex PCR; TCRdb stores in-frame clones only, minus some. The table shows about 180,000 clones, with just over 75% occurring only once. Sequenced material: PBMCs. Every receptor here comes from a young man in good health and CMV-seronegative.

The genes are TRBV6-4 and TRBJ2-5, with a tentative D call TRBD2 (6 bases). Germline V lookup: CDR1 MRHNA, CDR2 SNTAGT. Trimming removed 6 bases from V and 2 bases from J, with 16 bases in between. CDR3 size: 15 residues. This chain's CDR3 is CASRDTPGLQETQYF. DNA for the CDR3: TGTGCCAGCAGAGATACACCGGGACTTCAAGAGACCCAGTACTTC.

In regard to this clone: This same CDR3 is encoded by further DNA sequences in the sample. As DNA, the CDR3 is TGTGCCAGCAGCTCCTACTACGAGCAGTACTTC. Its protein is CASSSYYEQYF. The rearrangement uses TRBV7-9 and TRBJ2-7; D uncertain. Trimming cost V 4 bases and J 3 bases, with 4 bases left between them. CDR1 is SEHNR and CDR2 is FQNEAQ in the germline V gene (reference sequence). CDR3 length equals 11 residues.

The CDR3 reads CASSQVLNGGLTYGYTF. CDR3 coding DNA: TGCGCCAGCAGCCAAGTTTTAAACGGGGGACTGACCTATGGCTACACCTTC. This chain uses TRBV4-3 with TRBJ1-2, with a weak D call TRBD1 (5 bases). Trimming removed 1 base at V and 4 bases at J, with 19 bases between. The CDR3 spans 17 residues. CDR1 and CDR2 from the germline V gene are LGHNA and YSLEER.

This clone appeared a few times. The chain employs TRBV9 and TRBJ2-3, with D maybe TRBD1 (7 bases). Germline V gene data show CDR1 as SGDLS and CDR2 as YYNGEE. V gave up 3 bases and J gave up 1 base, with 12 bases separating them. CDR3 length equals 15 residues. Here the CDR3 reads CASSGRGLGTDTQYF. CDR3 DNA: TGTGCCAGCAGCGGGAGGGGGCTCGGCACAGATACGCAGTATTTT.

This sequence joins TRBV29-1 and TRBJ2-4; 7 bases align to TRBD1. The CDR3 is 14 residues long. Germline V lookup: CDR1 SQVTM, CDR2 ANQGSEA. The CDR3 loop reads CILKLRDSQNIQYF. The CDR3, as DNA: TGCATCTTGAAACTCCGGGACAGTCAAAACATTCAGTACTTC.

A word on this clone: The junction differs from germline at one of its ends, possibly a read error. The CDR3 DNA sequence: TGTTCCAGCGCCAGGGTGGGCACTGAAGCTTTCTTT. This translates into CSSARVGTEAFF. The chain joins TRBV7-9 to TRBJ1-1; D might be TRBD1 (5 bases). Germline CDR1 reads SEHNR; CDR2 reads FQNEAQ (reference sequence). CDR3 length: 12 amino acids. Full variable domain (outside the CDR3, taken from reference TRBV7-9 and TRBJ1-1): DTGVSQNPRHKITKRGQNVTFRCDPISEHNRLYWYRQTLGQGPEFLTYFQNEAQLEKSRLLSDRFSAERPKGSFSTLEIQRTEQGDSAMYLCSSARVGTEAFFGQGTRLTVV.

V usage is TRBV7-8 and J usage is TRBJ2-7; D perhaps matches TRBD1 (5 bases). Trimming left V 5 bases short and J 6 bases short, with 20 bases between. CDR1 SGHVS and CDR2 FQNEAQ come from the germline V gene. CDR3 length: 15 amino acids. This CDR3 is CASSPLPPGPGEQYF. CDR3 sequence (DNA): TGTGCCAGCAGCCCCCTCCCTCCAGGGCCAGGCGAGCAGTACTTC.

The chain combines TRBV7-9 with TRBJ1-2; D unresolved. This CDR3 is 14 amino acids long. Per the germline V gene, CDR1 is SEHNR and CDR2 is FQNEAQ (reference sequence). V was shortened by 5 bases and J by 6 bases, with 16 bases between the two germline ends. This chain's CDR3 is CASSPPTLLDGYTF. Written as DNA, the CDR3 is TGTGCCAGCAGCCCCCCGACACTTCTGGATGGCTACACCTTC. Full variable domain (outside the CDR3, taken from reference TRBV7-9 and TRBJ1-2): DTGVSQNPRHKITKRGQNVTFRCDPISEHNRLYWYRQTLGQGPEFLTYFQNEAQLEKSRLLSDRFSAERPKGSFSTLEIQRTEQGDSAMYLCASSPPTLLDGYTFGSGTRLTVV.

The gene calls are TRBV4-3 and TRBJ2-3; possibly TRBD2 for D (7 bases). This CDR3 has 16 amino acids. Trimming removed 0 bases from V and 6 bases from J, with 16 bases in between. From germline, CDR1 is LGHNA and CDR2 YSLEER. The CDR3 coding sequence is TGCGCCAGCAGCCAAGATCGTGGGGGGGGGCAGGATACGCAGTATTTT. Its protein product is CASSQDRGGGQDTQYF.

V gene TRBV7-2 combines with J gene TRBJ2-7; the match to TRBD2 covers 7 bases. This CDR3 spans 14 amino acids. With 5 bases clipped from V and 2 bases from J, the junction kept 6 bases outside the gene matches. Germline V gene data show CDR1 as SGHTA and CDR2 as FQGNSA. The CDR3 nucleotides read TGTGCCAGCAGCCCCCGGGGGGTAGCCTACGAGCAGTACTTC. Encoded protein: CASSPRGVAYEQYF.

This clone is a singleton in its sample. The CDR3 bases are TGTGCCAGCAGTTTAGAGAGGACTAGTTTAAGCAATGAGCAGTTCTTC. Encoded protein: CASSLERTSLSNEQFF. The chain is built from TRBV25-1 and TRBJ2-1, with TRBD2 identical over 7 bases. Germline assignment: CDR1 MGHDK and CDR2 SYGVNS. There are 16 residues in the CDR3. With 5 bases clipped from V and 6 bases from J, the junction kept 13 bases outside the gene matches.

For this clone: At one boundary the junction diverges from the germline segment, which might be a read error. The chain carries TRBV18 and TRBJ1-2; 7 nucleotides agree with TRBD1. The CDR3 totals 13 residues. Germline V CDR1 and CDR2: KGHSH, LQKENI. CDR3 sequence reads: CASSSDRNYGHTF. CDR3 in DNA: TGTGCCAGCTCATCGGACAGGAACTATGGCCACACCTTC.

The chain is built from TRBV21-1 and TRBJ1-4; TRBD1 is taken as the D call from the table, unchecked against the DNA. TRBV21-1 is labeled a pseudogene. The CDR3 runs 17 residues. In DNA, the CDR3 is TGTGCCAGCAGCAATTCCCGCGACAGGGGGCAAAATGAAAAACTGTTTTTT. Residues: CASSNSRDRGQNEKLFF.

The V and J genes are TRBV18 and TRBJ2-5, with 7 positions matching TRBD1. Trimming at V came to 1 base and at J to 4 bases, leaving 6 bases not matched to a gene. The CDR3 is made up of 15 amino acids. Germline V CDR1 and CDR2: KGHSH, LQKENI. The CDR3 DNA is TGTGCCAGCTCACCACAGGGGGCAATAGGAGAGACCCAGTACTTC. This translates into CASSPQGAIGETQYF.

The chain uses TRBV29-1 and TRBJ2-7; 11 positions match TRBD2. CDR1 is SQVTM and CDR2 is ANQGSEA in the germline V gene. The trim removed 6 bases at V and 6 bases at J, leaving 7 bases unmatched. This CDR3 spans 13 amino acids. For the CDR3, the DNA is TGCAGCGTCCTCTCTAGCGGGGGGATCGAGCAGTACTTC. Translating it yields CSVLSSGGIEQYF.

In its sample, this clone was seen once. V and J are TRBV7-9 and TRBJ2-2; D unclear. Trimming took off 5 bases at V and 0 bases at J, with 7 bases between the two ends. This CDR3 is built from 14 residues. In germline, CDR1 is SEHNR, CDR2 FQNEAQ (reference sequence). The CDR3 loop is CASSPVPNTGELFF. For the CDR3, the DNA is TGTGCCAGCAGCCCCGTTCCGAACACCGGGGAGCTGTTTTTT. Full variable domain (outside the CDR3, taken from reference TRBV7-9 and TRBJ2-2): DTGVSQNPRHKITKRGQNVTFRCDPISEHNRLYWYRQTLGQGPEFLTYFQNEAQLEKSRLLSDRFSAERPKGSFSTLEIQRTEQGDSAMYLCASSPVPNTGELFFGEGSRLTVL.

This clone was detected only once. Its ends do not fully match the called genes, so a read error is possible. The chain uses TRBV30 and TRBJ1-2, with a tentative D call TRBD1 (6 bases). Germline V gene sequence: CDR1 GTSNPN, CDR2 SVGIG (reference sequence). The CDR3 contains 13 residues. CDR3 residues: CAWSTGHVYGYPF. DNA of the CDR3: TGTGCCTGGAGTACGGGACACGTCTATGGCTACCCCTTC. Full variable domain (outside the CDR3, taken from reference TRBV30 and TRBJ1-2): SQTIHQWPATLVQPVGSPLSLECTVEGTSNPNLYWYRQAAGRGLQLLFYSVGIGQISSEVPQNLSASRPQDRQFILSSKKLLLSDSGFYLCAWSTGHVYGYPFGSGTRLTVV.

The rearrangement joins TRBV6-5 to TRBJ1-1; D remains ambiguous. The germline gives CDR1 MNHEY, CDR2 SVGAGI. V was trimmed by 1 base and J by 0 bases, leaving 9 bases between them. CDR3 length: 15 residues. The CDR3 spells CASSYWTGMNTEAFF. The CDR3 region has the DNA TGTGCCAGCAGTTACTGGACGGGGATGAACACTGAAGCTTTCTTT.

As DNA, the CDR3 is TGTGCCAGCAGTGACCAAGCGGGGGGTCAAGAGACCCAGTACTTC. The encoded protein is CASSDQAGGQETQYF. V is TRBV6-1 and J is TRBJ2-5, with TRBD2 identical over 9 bases. Germline V gene sequence: CDR1 MNHNS, CDR2 SASEGT. The CDR3 covers 15 residues. Trimming at V came to 3 bases and at J to 2 bases, leaving 4 bases not matched to a gene.

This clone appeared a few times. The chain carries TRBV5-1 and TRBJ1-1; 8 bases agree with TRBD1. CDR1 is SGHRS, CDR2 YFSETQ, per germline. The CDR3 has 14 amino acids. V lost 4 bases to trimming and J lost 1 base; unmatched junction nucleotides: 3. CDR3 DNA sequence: TGCGCCAGCAGCATACAGGGGGGGAACACTGAAGCTTTCTTT. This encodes CASSIQGGNTEAFF. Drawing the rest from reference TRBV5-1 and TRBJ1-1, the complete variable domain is KAGVTQTPRYLIKTRGQQVTLSCSPISGHRSVSWYQQTPGQGLQFLFEYFSETQRNKGNFPGRFSGRQFSNSRSEMNVSTLELGDSALYLCASSIQGGNTEAFFGQGTRLTVV.

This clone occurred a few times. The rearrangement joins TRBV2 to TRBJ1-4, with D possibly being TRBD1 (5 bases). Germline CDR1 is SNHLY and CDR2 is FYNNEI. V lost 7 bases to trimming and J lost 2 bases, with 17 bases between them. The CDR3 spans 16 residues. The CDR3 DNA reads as TGTGCCAGCACCCGAACCCGGGGGGTCACTAATGAAAAACTGTTTTTT. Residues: CASTRTRGVTNEKLFF.

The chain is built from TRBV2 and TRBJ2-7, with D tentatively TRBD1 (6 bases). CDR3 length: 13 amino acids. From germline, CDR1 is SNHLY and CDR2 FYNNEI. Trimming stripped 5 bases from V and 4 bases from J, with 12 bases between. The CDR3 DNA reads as TGTGCCAGCAGTAATCAGGGGCGGTACGAGCAGTACTTC. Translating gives CASSNQGRYEQYF.

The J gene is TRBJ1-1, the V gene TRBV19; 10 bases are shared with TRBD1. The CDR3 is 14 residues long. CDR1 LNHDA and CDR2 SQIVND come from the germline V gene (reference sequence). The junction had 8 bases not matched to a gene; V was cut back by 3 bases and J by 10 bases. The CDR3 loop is CASSISGQGRSAFF. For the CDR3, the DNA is TGTGCCAGTAGTATTTCGGGACAGGGGCGATCAGCTTTCTTT.

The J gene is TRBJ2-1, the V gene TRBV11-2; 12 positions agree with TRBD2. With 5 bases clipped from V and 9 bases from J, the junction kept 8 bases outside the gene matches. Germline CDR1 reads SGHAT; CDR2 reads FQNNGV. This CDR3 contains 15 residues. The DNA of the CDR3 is TGTGCCAGCAGCACCGGGACTAGCGGGTTAATTGAGCAGTTCTTC. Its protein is CASSTGTSGLIEQFF.

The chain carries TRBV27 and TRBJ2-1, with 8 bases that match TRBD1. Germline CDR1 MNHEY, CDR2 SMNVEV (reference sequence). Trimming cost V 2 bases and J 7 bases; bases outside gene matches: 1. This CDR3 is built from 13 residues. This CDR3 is CASSLNRGNEQFF. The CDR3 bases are TGTGCCAGCAGTTTAAACAGGGGGAATGAGCAGTTCTTC.

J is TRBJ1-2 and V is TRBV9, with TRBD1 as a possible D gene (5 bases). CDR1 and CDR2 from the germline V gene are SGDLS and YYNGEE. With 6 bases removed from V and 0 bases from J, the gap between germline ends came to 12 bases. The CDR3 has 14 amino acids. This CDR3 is CASNHDRSNYGYTF. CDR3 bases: TGTGCCAGCAACCACGACAGATCTAACTATGGCTACACCTTC.